These T cell receptor beta chains were read from a single sample in a study of blood T cell repertoires in COVID-19. Profiled with immunoSEQ multiplex PCR; TCRdb holds only in-frame clones, not every one. The table lists approximately 230,000 clones, roughly nine tenths of them singletons. Sample: peripheral blood. These TCRs come from a man younger than 35 with active or convalescent COVID-19. Both conserved end residues are part of each CDR3. Each record gives: V gene, D gene, J gene, clone size, CDR3 length, CDR3 protein, CDR3 DNA. D genes are given only for firm matches. The listing skips clone size in some rows; elsewhere it reads once, few, many or a size class.

TRBV9	TRBD2	TRBJ2-3	.	16	CASSRRGGAGTDTQYF	TGTGCCAGCAGCCGTAGGGGAGGGGCCGGCACAGATACGCAGTATTTT
TRBV6-2/TRBV6-3	.	TRBJ2-3	.	12	CASSRGGTLQYF	TGTGCCAGCAGTCGTGGGGGGACTTTGCAGTATTTT
TRBV29-1	TRBD2	TRBJ2-2	.	16	CSALVSGGANTGELFF	TGCAGCGCCCTGGTTAGCGGGGGGGCGAACACCGGGGAGCTGTTTTTT
TRBV19	.	TRBJ1-3	.	13	CASAGDAGNTIYF	TGTGCCAGTGCGGGGGACGCAGGAAACACCATATATTTT
TRBV14	.	TRBJ2-5	.	15	CASSQHQGSRETQYF	TGTGCCAGCAGCCAACACCAGGGTAGTAGGGAGACCCAGTACTTC
TRBV5-1	.	TRBJ1-4	.	14	CASSLLSTNEKLFF	TGCGCCAGCAGCTTATTATCAACTAATGAAAAACTGTTTTTT
TRBV6-5	TRBD1	TRBJ1-2	once	13	CASSFRQGEGYTF	TGTGCCAGCAGTTTCCGACAGGGGGAAGGCTACACCTTC
TRBV27	TRBD1	TRBJ1-5	.	14	CASCPEAGGEPQHF	TGTGCCAGCTGCCCGGAGGCAGGGGGCGAGCCCCAGCATTTT
TRBV19	.	TRBJ1-3	.	17	CASSIIVQMSSGNTIYF	TGTGCCAGTAGTATTATCGTACAGATGAGCTCTGGAAACACCATATATTTT
TRBV5-6	.	TRBJ1-6	.	14	CASSLESFNSPLHF	TGTGCCAGCAGCTTGGAATCATTTAATTCACCCCTCCACTTT
TRBV19	.	TRBJ2-7	.	15	CASRYAHGHTNEQYF	TGTGCCAGTAGATACGCACACGGACACACCAACGAGCAGTACTTC
TRBV5-1	TRBD1	TRBJ1-2	few	14	CASSFGQGAGGYTF	TGCGCCAGCAGCTTCGGTCAGGGGGCTGGTGGCTACACCTTC
TRBV4-3	.	TRBJ2-1	.	15	CASSQDIPGSNEQFF	TGCGCCAGCAGCCAAGATATCCCGGGATCCAATGAGCAGTTCTTC
TRBV2	.	TRBJ2-1	.	11	CASRYSNEQFF	TGTGCCAGCAGATACAGCAATGAGCAGTTCTTC
TRBV6-2/TRBV6-3	TRBD2	TRBJ2-1	.	16	CASSWRLAGAYNEQFF	TGTGCCAGCAGTTGGAGACTAGCGGGAGCCTACAATGAGCAGTTCTTC
TRBV27	.	TRBJ1-1	.	12	CASSFGDSEAFF	TGTGCCAGCAGTTTCGGGGACTCTGAAGCTTTCTTT
TRBV19	.	TRBJ2-5	.	12	CASAQREETQYF	TGTGCCAGTGCTCAGCGGGAAGAGACCCAGTACTTC
TRBV25-1	.	TRBJ2-7	once	11	CASRSFYEQYF	TGTGCCAGCAGGTCTTTCTACGAGCAGTACTTC
TRBV21-1	.	TRBJ1-2	.	14	CASRGGDTRRCYTF	TGTGCCAGCAGGGGAGGGGACACCAGGAGATGCTACACCTTC
TRBV9	TRBD1	TRBJ1-3	.	15	CASSAGQGSGNTIYF	TGTGCCAGCAGCGCGGGACAGGGCTCTGGAAACACCATATATTTT
TRBV5-4	TRBD1	TRBJ2-6	.	17	CASSPGQGRSGANVLTF	TGTGCCAGCAGTCCGGGACAGGGGCGCTCTGGGGCCAACGTCCTGACTTTC
TRBV19	TRBD1	TRBJ2-3	.	14	CASTPGTGGDTQYF	TGTGCCAGTACCCCGGGGACAGGGGGAGATACGCAGTATTTT
TRBV6-5	TRBD2	TRBJ2-7	.	14	CASSYSLAGVEQYF	TGTGCCAGCAGTTACTCGCTAGCGGGAGTGGAGCAGTACTTC
TRBV7-3	.	TRBJ2-2	.	13	CASSLGASGELFF	TGTGCCAGCAGCTTAGGGGCCTCCGGGGAGCTGTTTTTT
TRBV12-3/TRBV12-4	TRBD1	TRBJ1-2	.	13	CASSFQGAGGYTF	TGTGCCAGCAGTTTCCAGGGGGCGGGCGGCTACACCTTC
TRBV5-5	TRBD2	TRBJ2-4	.	14	CASSLSGGTNIQYF	TGTGCCAGCAGCTTGTCGGGAGGGACGAACATTCAGTACTTC
TRBV30	.	TRBJ1-1	.	12	CAWTGIYTEAFF	TGTGCCTGGACAGGGATCTACACTGAAGCTTTCTTT
TRBV7-2	.	TRBJ1-4	.	16	CASSLSTGATNEKLFF	TGTGCCAGCAGTCTCTCCACAGGTGCAACTAATGAAAAACTGTTTTTT
TRBV6-1	TRBD2	TRBJ2-1	.	15	CASSRGGRVGYEQFF	TGTGCCAGCAGCCGGGGGGGACGTGTAGGTTATGAGCAGTTCTTC
TRBV6-5	.	TRBJ2-7	once	15	CASSYRRVITYEQYF	TGTGCCAGCAGTTACAGGCGGGTAATAACCTACGAGCAGTACTTC
TRBV24-1	TRBD1	TRBJ1-2	.	14	CATSDPGQGYGYTF	TGTGCCACCAGTGACCCCGGACAGGGCTATGGCTACACCTTC
TRBV14	TRBD1	TRBJ1-1	few	15	CASSQHRGGGTEAFF	TGTGCCAGCAGCCAACACAGGGGAGGAGGCACTGAAGCTTTCTTT
TRBV19	TRBD1	TRBJ2-1	.	17	CASSTTGTGAQYNEQFF	TGTGCCAGTAGTACAACCGGGACAGGGGCTCAATACAATGAGCAGTTCTTC
TRBV29-1	.	TRBJ2-5	.	10	CSTRDIFQYF	TGCAGCACCCGGGACATTTTCCAGTACTTC
TRBV7-2	TRBD1	TRBJ2-7	.	12	CASSPTGSEQYF	TGTGCCAGCAGCCCGACAGGGTCCGAGCAGTACTTC
TRBV19	TRBD2	TRBJ2-3	.	17	CASSIRNEGLAGNTQYF	TGTGCCAGTAGTATTAGGAATGAGGGACTAGCGGGGAATACGCAGTATTTT
TRBV19	.	TRBJ1-5	.	14	CASRQGRSNQPQHF	TGTGCCAGTAGACAGGGAAGGAGCAATCAGCCCCAGCATTTT
TRBV11-2	.	TRBJ1-1	.	14	CASSSLIRGTEAFF	TGTGCCAGCAGCTCTTTGATAAGGGGCACTGAAGCTTTCTTT
TRBV7-2	.	TRBJ1-5	.	14	CASSRDRVGQPQHF	TGTGCCAGCAGCCGCGACAGAGTGGGTCAGCCCCAGCATTTT
TRBV12-3/TRBV12-4	.	TRBJ2-5	once	12	CASSSRQETQYF	TGTGCCAGCAGTTCCAGACAAGAGACCCAGTACTTC
TRBV28	.	TRBJ2-1	once	14	CASSSPGRYNEQFF	TGTGCCAGCAGTTCCCCAGGGCGATACAATGAGCAGTTCTTC